Each of the 26 T cell receptor beta chains below was sequenced from the same sample in a study of graft-versus-host responses after intestinal transplantation. No antigen is known for these receptors. Assay: immunoSEQ multiplex PCR; the TCRdb copy retains only in-frame clones and omits some. The table lists roughly 100,000 clones, roughly 93% of them singletons. The specimen was unstimulated CD8+ T cells sorted from spleen or lymph node cells, collected before intestinal transplant. Receptors originate from a human donor who received an intestinal transplant.

The chain combines TRBV2 with TRBJ2-3, with D uncertain. This CDR3 contains 13 residues. V was clipped by 1 base and J by 0 bases, with 2 bases between them. Germline V CDR1 and CDR2: SNHLY, FYNNEI. CDR3 coding DNA: TGTGCCAGCAGTGAAGTGAGCACAGATACGCAGTATTTT. This encodes CASSEVSTDTQYF.

Comments on this clone: Other DNA sequences in this specimen translate into the identical CDR3. This sequence joins TRBV4-1 and TRBJ2-7; 11 nucleotides agree with TRBD1. The CDR3 is made up of 14 amino acids. After removal of 6 bases from V and 4 bases from J, the junction contained 5 bases not matched to a gene. Germline V CDR1 and CDR2: MGHRA, YSYEKL. The CDR3 protein is CASSPGTGGYEQYF. CDR3 nucleotides: TGCGCCAGCAGTCCCGGGACAGGGGGTTACGAGCAGTACTTC.

The chain employs TRBV27 and TRBJ1-5; the D gene is possibly TRBD1 (6 bases). The V and J ends lost 2 bases and 3 bases respectively, with 8 bases between them. CDR3 length equals 14 residues. Germline V CDR1 and CDR2: MNHEY, SMNVEV (reference sequence). This CDR3 is CASSLGGTNQPQHF. As DNA, the CDR3 is TGTGCCAGCAGTTTAGGGGGCACCAATCAGCCCCAGCATTTT.

The J gene is TRBJ2-1, the V gene TRBV6-5; TRBD1 might be the D (7 bases). CDR1 MNHEY and CDR2 SVGAGI come from the germline V gene. The CDR3 has 14 amino acids. V was clipped by 5 bases and J by 6 bases, with 14 bases between them. CDR3 coding DNA: TGTGCCAGCAGTCGCGGGACAGAGATCAATGAGCAGTTCTTC. Translated: CASSRGTEINEQFF.

The CDR3 reads CAISEGASYNEQFF. As DNA, the CDR3 is TGTGCCATCAGTGAGGGGGCCTCCTACAATGAGCAGTTCTTC. The chain carries TRBV10-3 and TRBJ2-1; the D gene is possibly TRBD1 (5 bases). Germline CDR1 is ENHRY and CDR2 is SYGVKD. This CDR3 contains 14 residues. The V end was cut by 2 bases, the J end by 0 bases, with 5 bases between.

Only one count was recorded for this clone. This rearrangement joins TRBV5-4 to TRBJ1-1; weak D call: TRBD1 (6 bases). Trimming removed 5 bases at V and 4 bases at J, with 15 bases between. The germline V gene encodes CDR1 SGHNT and CDR2 YYREEE (reference sequence). This CDR3 is 14 amino acids long. DNA for the CDR3: TGTGCCAGCAGGGAGCGGGGGGCGGCCACTGAAGCTTTCTTT. Protein: CASRERGAATEAFF.

This chain joins TRBV6-5 and TRBJ1-1; D not certain. The CDR3 runs to 14 residues. Germline assignment: CDR1 MNHEY and CDR2 SVGAGI. Trimming removed 5 bases from V and 4 bases from J, with 14 bases in between. The CDR3: CASSPSVWGTEAFF. The CDR3 DNA is TGTGCCAGCAGTCCCTCCGTTTGGGGCACTGAAGCTTTCTTT.

Written as DNA, the CDR3 is TGTGCCAGCAGCTATCGTCGGACTAGCGGGGTTGAGCAGTTCTTC. Translating it yields CASSYRRTSGVEQFF. V is TRBV13 and J is TRBJ2-1; TRBD2 aligns across 12 bases. This CDR3 contains 15 residues. Unmatched junction bases numbered 7, after V lost 4 bases and J lost 9 bases. The germline V gene has CDR1 PRHDT and CDR2 FYEKMQ (reference sequence).

The J gene is TRBJ2-1, the V gene TRBV5-8; D gene unclear. Per the germline V gene, CDR1 is SGHTS and CDR2 is YDEGEE. Trimming shortened V by 3 bases and J by 4 bases, and 11 bases separated the two germline ends. The CDR3 is 14 amino acids. CDR3 residues: CASSYGSTYNEQFF. The DNA of the CDR3 is TGTGCCAGCAGCTACGGATCTACTTACAATGAGCAGTTCTTC.

This sequence joins TRBV11-2 and TRBJ1-6, with D possibly TRBD1 on 6 matching bases. CDR1 and CDR2 (germline): SGHAT, FQNNGV. The CDR3 is 19 amino acids. V lost 1 base to trimming and J lost 2 bases, with 18 bases between them. CDR3 coding DNA: TGTGCCAGCAGCTTAGCTGCGACAGGTTATAATCCCTATAATTCACCCCTCCACTTT. Amino acids: CASSLAATGYNPYNSPLHF.

The gene calls are TRBV10-3 and TRBJ2-3, with 14 bases aligning to TRBD2. The germline gives CDR1 ENHRY, CDR2 SYGVKD. The CDR3 is made up of 16 amino acids. Trimming at V came to 10 bases and at J to 4 bases, leaving 10 bases not matched to a gene. This chain's CDR3 is CATFTPTSGGADTQYF. As DNA, the CDR3 is TGTGCCACATTCACACCGACTAGCGGGGGGGCAGATACGCAGTATTTT.

The chain uses TRBV19 and TRBJ1-1; 11 bases map to TRBD1. Losses at the gene ends were 4 bases for V and 10 bases for J; bases not matched to a gene: 8. This CDR3 is 14 amino acids long. Germline assignment: CDR1 LNHDA and CDR2 SQIVND (reference sequence). The CDR3 coding sequence is TGTGCCAGTAGTACCTGGACAGGGGGCGTAGGAGCTTTCTTT. This encodes CASSTWTGGVGAFF.

The J gene is TRBJ1-2, the V gene TRBV11-2; D gene uncertain. This CDR3 comprises 15 residues. The germline gives CDR1 SGHAT, CDR2 FQNNGV. V was clipped by 1 base and J by 5 bases, with 14 bases between them. In DNA, the CDR3 is TGTGCCAGCAGCTTAGGGCGCGTGAGTTTTTATGGCTACACCTTC. Amino acids: CASSLGRVSFYGYTF. The full variable domain, completed using reference TRBV11-2 and TRBJ1-2, is EAGVAQSPRYKIIEKRQSVAFWCNPISGHATLYWYQQILGQGPKLLIQFQNNGVVDDSQLPKDRFSAERLKGVDSTLKIQPAKLEDSAVYLCASSLGRVSFYGYTFGSGTRLTVV.

The rearrangement links TRBV9 to TRBJ2-5; D not certain. The germline V and J ends were trimmed by 4 bases and 4 bases, with 23 bases remaining between them. CDR1 and CDR2 (germline): SGDLS, YYNGEE. This CDR3 is built from 17 residues. The CDR3 sequence: CASSLSPEPRSPETQYF. In DNA, the CDR3 is TGTGCCAGCAGCCTCTCCCCTGAACCCCGTTCCCCAGAGACCCAGTACTTC.

The chain is built from TRBV20-1 and TRBJ1-2; possibly TRBD1 for D (6 bases). This CDR3 contains 11 residues. V shed 8 bases and J shed 8 bases, with 15 bases lying between them. Per the germline V gene, CDR1 is DFQATT and CDR2 is SNEGSKA (reference sequence). CDR3 nucleotides: TGCAGTTCCTTAGTCGGGGGCGGCTACACCTTC. It encodes CSSLVGGGYTF.

The genes are TRBV5-1 and TRBJ2-1; D possibly corresponds to TRBD2 (5 bases). Germline assignment: CDR1 SGHRS and CDR2 YFSETQ. The CDR3 contains 20 residues. Deletions cut 1 base from V and 1 base from J, with 24 bases between. CDR3 DNA: TGCGCCAGCAGCTTGTATCCGGAGACGGAGACTATCCAGTCCTACAATGAGCAGTTCTTC. Encoded protein: CASSLYPETETIQSYNEQFF.

The rearrangement joins TRBV29-1 to TRBJ1-2; 7 bases are shared with TRBD1. The CDR3 runs to 18 residues. Trimming removed 1 base from V and 0 bases from J; junction bases left unmatched: 14. Germline CDR1 SQVTM, CDR2 ANQGSEA. CDR3 DNA sequence: TGCAGCGTTGAAGTCTACGGGACAGCAATTTCATCTAACTATGGCTACACCTTC. Its translation is CSVEVYGTAISSNYGYTF. Together with reference TRBV29-1 and TRBJ1-2, the CDR3 gives the full variable domain: SAVISQKPSRDICQRGTSLTIQCQVDSQVTMMFWYRQQPGQSLTLIATANQGSEATYESGFVIDKFPISRPNLTFSTLTVSNMSPEDSSIYLCSVEVYGTAISSNYGYTFGSGTRLTVV.

The chain recombines TRBV7-9 with TRBJ1-1; the D gene is possibly TRBD1 (6 bases). CDR1 is SEHNR, CDR2 FQNEAQ, per germline (reference sequence). The germline V and J ends were trimmed by 5 bases and 0 bases, with 16 bases remaining between them. The CDR3 runs to 16 residues. This CDR3 is CASSPQGTLMNTEAFF. Here the CDR3 DNA reads TGTGCCAGCAGCCCCCAAGGGACACTGATGAACACTGAAGCTTTCTTT.

This rearrangement joins TRBV6-1 to TRBJ2-7, with a possible D match to TRBD1 (6 bases). Germline CDR1 MNHNS, CDR2 SASEGT. V lost 10 bases and J 0 bases, leaving 16 bases between the germline ends. This CDR3 region has 14 residues. This CDR3 reads CAISGELSSYEQYF. The DNA for the CDR3 is TGTGCCATCTCAGGGGAGTTAAGCTCCTACGAGCAGTACTTC.

The rearrangement links TRBV11-2 to TRBJ1-2; D may be TRBD1 (5 bases). V shed 7 bases and J shed 7 bases, with 16 bases lying between them. This CDR3 spans 13 amino acids. Germline lookup yields CDR1 SGHAT and CDR2 FQNNGV. DNA of the CDR3: TGTGCCAGCACCGCTACCACGGGGACTGGCTACACCTTC. It codes for CASTATTGTGYTF. The full variable domain, completed using reference TRBV11-2 and TRBJ1-2, is EAGVAQSPRYKIIEKRQSVAFWCNPISGHATLYWYQQILGQGPKLLIQFQNNGVVDDSQLPKDRFSAERLKGVDSTLKIQPAKLEDSAVYLCASTATTGTGYTFGSGTRLTVV.

This clone was observed once. The CDR3 ends on some other residue instead of the conserved phenylalanine or tryptophan, so this is likely a read error. The chain combines TRBV4-1 with TRBJ1-1; TRBD1 might be the D (5 bases). Trimming shortened V by 3 bases and J by 3 bases, and 17 bases separated the two germline ends. Germline V gene sequence: CDR1 MGHRA, CDR2 YSYEKL. The CDR3 has 16 amino acids. CDR3 DNA: TGCGCCAGCAGCCAGGATGCCAGGGAAGGGTACACTGAAGCTTTCCTT. Its protein product is CASSQDAREGYTEAFL.

This sequence joins TRBV19 and TRBJ2-3; 7 bases line up with TRBD1. V lost 6 bases and J lost 5; bases outside the gene matches: 14. The CDR3 totals 16 residues. The germline CDR1 and CDR2 sequences are LNHDA and SQIVND (reference sequence). In DNA form, the CDR3 reads TGTGCCAGTAGCTTTGACCCCGACAGGGTGGAAGATACGCAGTATTTT. Its translation is CASSFDPDRVEDTQYF.

This chain uses TRBV30 with TRBJ2-3; maybe TRBD1 (5 bases). V lost 3 bases and J lost 1, with 14 bases in between. The CDR3 covers 15 residues. CDR1 and CDR2 (germline): GTSNPN, SVGIG (reference sequence). In DNA form, the CDR3 reads TGTGCCTGGAGGCCCCAGGGCGTTGGCACAGATACGCAGTATTTT. Translating it yields CAWRPQGVGTDTQYF.

This rearrangement joins TRBV19 to TRBJ1-4; the D gene is possibly TRBD1 (5 bases). The length of the CDR3 is 13 residues. Per germline, CDR1 LNHDA and CDR2 SQIVND (reference sequence). Deletions cut 3 bases from V and 4 bases from J, with 6 bases between. CDR3 protein: CASSIRGNEKLFF. In nucleotides, the CDR3 is TGTGCCAGTAGTATTAGGGGTAATGAAAAACTGTTTTTT.

The chain uses TRBV7-3 and TRBJ2-1; D possibly uses TRBD1 or TRBD2 (5 bases each). The ends were cut back, 2 bases at V and 10 bases at J, with 9 bases in the middle. Germline CDR1 reads SGHTA; CDR2 reads FQGTGA. The CDR3 length is 12 residues. The CDR3, as DNA: TGTGCCAGCAGCTTAGGGGGTTCCGAGCAGTTCTTC. This gives the protein CASSLGGSEQFF.

The chain combines TRBV4-1 with TRBJ2-1, with 10 bases lining up with TRBD2. This CDR3 is built from 17 residues. The V segment lost 0 bases and the J segment 10 bases; nucleotides outside the gene matches: 12. Germline values: CDR1 MGHRA, CDR2 YSYEKL. The CDR3 DNA follows: TGCGCCAGCAGCCAAGATTATCGGCCTAGCGGGGGAGGGGAGCAGTTCTTC. This gives the protein CASSQDYRPSGGGEQFF.